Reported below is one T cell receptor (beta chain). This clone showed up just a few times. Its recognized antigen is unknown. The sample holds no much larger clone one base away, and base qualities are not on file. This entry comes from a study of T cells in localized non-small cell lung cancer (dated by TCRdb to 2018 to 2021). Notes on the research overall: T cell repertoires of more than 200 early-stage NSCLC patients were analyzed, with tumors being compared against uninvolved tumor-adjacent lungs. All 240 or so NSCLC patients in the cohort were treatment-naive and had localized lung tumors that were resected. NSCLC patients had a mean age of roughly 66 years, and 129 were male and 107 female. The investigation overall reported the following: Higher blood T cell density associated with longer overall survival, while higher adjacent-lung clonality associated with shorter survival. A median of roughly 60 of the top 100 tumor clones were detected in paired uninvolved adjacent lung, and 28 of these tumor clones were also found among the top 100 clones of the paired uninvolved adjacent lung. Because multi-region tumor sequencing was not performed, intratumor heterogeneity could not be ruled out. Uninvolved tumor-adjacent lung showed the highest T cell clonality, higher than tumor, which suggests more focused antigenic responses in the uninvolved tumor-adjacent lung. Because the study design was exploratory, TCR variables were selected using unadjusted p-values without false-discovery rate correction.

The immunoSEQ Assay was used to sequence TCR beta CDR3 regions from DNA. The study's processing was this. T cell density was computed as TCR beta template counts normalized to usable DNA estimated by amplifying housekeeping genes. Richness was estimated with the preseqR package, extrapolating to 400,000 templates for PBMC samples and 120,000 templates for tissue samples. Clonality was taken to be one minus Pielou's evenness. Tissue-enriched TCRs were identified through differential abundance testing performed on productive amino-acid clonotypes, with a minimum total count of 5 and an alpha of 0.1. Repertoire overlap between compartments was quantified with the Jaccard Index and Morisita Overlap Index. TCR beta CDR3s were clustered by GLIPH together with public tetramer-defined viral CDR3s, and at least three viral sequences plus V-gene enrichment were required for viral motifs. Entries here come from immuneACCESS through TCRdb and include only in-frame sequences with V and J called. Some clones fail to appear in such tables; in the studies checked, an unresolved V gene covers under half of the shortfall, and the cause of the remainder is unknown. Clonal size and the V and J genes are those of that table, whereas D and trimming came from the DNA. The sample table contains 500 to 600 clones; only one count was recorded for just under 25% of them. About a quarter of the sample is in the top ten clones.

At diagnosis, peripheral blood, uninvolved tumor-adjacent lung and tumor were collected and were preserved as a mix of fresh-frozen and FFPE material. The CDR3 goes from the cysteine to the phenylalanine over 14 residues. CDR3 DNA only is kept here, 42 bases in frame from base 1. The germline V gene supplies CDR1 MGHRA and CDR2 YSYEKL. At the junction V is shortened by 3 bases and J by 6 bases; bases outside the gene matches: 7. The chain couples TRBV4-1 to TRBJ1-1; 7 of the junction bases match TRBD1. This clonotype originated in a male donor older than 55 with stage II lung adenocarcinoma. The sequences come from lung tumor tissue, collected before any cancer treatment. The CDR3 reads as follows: CASSHVRGYAEAFF. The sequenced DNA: TGCGCCAGCAGCCACGTCAGGGGGTACGCTGAAGCTTTCTTT.